This TCR beta chain comes out of a study of cytomegalovirus exposure and HLA in healthy donors. Across the whole study: The Caucasian-associated ancestry cluster held roughly 81% of 398 genotyped donors.

Study results and limitations: The study flagged some 170 TCR beta chains as cytomegalovirus-associated. The authors excluded some V segments, including TRBV6-2 and TRBV6-3, as indistinguishable.

V was shortened by 2 bases and J by 3 bases, with 11 bases between the two germline ends. Germline loops: CDR1 GTSNPN, CDR2 SVGIG (reference sequence). The CDR3 has 13 amino acids. In the case of this clone: Its antigen is unknown.

In the PCR, 60 Vbeta and 13 Jbeta primers were used. The table came from immunoSEQ multiplex PCR; TCRdb's copy has only in-frame clones and leaves some out. The repertoire holds around 170,000 clones, with 65% to 85% as singletons. The origin of this receptor is a woman in her thirties or forties in good health and CMV-seropositive. The chain is built from TRBV30 and TRBJ2-7; the D is unclear. Sequenced: PBMCs. Written as DNA, the CDR3 is TGTGCCTGGAGTTACCAGGTCCACTACGAGCAGTACTTC. Protein: CAWSYQVHYEQYF.